Following are 11 T cell receptor beta chains from one sample sequenced in a study of cytomegalovirus exposure and HLA in healthy donors. In the PCR, 60 Vbeta and 13 Jbeta primers were used. Repertoires were generated with immunoSEQ multiplex PCR, while TCRdb's copy carries only in-frame clones and drops some. The sample includes about 130,000 clones, approximately 82% seen only once; the top ten take 2.5% to 3.5%. The material sequenced was PBMCs. Source of these receptors: a boy between 2 and 10 years old in good health and CMV-seronegative.

V usage is TRBV27 and J usage is TRBJ1-5, with D unresolved. Germline lookup yields CDR1 MNHEY and CDR2 SMNVEV (reference sequence). V lost 4 bases to trimming and J lost 5 bases, with 6 bases between them. The CDR3 covers 12 residues. The CDR3 protein is CASSSSHQPQHF. In DNA, the CDR3 is TGTGCCAGCAGTTCCTCCCATCAGCCCCAGCATTTT.

This clone was seen a handful of times. J is TRBJ2-2 and V is TRBV7-9, with TRBD2 as a possible D gene (6 bases). The CDR3 spans 14 residues. Germline V lookup: CDR1 SEHNR, CDR2 FQNEAQ (reference sequence). Trimming stripped 5 bases from V and 7 bases from J, with 14 bases between. In DNA form, the CDR3 reads TGTGCCAGCAGCCCGGGGGTCGGAGGCGGGGAGCTGTTTTTT. Translating gives CASSPGVGGGELFF.

V gene TRBV30 combines with J gene TRBJ2-1; a weak D match, TRBD2 (6 bases). The ends were cut back, 3 bases at V and 4 bases at J, with 10 bases in the middle. Germline CDR1 is GTSNPN and CDR2 is SVGIG (reference sequence). The length of the CDR3 is 13 residues. DNA for the CDR3: TGTGCCTGGAGCGGGAGCCCATACAATGAGCAGTTCTTC. This sequence encodes CAWSGSPYNEQFF.

The rearrangement joins TRBV2 to TRBJ1-5, with TRBD1 matching 7 bases. V was pared by 3 bases and J by 0 bases, with 14 bases of the junction left unmatched. CDR3 length equals 19 residues. Germline V lookup: CDR1 SNHLY, CDR2 FYNNEI. The CDR3 region is CASSDETGSHSPSNQPQHF. The CDR3 DNA sequence: TGTGCCAGCAGTGACGAGACAGGGTCCCATTCGCCTAGCAATCAGCCCCAGCATTTT.

The chain has TRBV7-2 and TRBJ2-7; 8 nucleotides match TRBD1. The CDR3 extends over 16 amino acids. The V gene's germline CDR1 is SGHTA and CDR2 FQGNSA. The ends lost 2 bases at V and 2 bases at J; junction bases unmatched: 8. The CDR3 here is CASSLPTGAFTYEQYF. CDR3 coding DNA: TGTGCCAGCAGCTTACCGACAGGGGCCTTCACCTACGAGCAGTACTTC. The whole variable domain, remainder taken from reference TRBV7-2 and TRBJ2-7, is GAGVSQSPSNKVTEKGKDVELRCDPISGHTALYWYRQSLGQGLEFLIYFQGNSAPDKSGLPSDRFSAERTGGSVSTLTIQRTQQEDSAVYLCASSLPTGAFTYEQYFGPGTRLTVT.

This chain joins TRBV6-4 and TRBJ2-2; D remains ambiguous. CDR3 length: 13 amino acids. Trimming left V 2 bases short and J 5 bases short, with 6 bases between. Germline V gene lookup returns CDR1 MRHNA and CDR2 SNTAGT. CDR3 amino acids: CASSDPTTGELFF. The CDR3 DNA sequence: TGTGCCAGCAGTGACCCAACAACCGGGGAGCTGTTTTTT.

The gene calls are TRBV6-5 and TRBJ2-5, with D possibly TRBD2 on 6 matching bases. This CDR3 contains 16 residues. CDR1 and CDR2 from the germline V gene are MNHEY and SVGAGI. Trimming removed 0 bases from V and 7 bases from J, with 18 bases in between. For the CDR3, the DNA is TGTGCCAGCAGTTACTCCCCTCGGGACCTGGGGGGGACCCAGTACTTC. It encodes CASSYSPRDLGGTQYF.

The chain employs TRBV4-1 and TRBJ2-1; D unresolved. Germline V gives CDR1 MGHRA, CDR2 YSYEKL. Trimming removed 1 base at V and 12 bases at J, with 7 bases between. The CDR3 totals 11 residues. CDR3 region: CASSQGAPQFF. Written as DNA, the CDR3 is TGCGCCAGCAGCCAAGGAGCCCCGCAGTTCTTC.

The J gene is TRBJ1-5, the V gene TRBV10-3, with a weak D call TRBD1 (6 bases). The CDR3 is made up of 16 amino acids. The V gene lost 2 bases and the J gene lost 3 bases, with 14 bases spanning the gap. Germline V gene sequence: CDR1 ENHRY, CDR2 SYGVKD. CDR3 protein: CAISEEGESINQPQHF. The CDR3 DNA follows: TGTGCCATCAGTGAGGAGGGGGAATCTATCAATCAGCCCCAGCATTTT.

In regard to this clone: The germline gene is not matched at one end of the junction; a read error may be the cause. The rearrangement joins TRBV7-9 to TRBJ2-7; the D gene is possibly TRBD2 (5 bases). This CDR3 is 13 amino acids long. The germline V gene has CDR1 SEHNR and CDR2 FQNEAQ (reference sequence). The CDR3 nucleotides are TGTTCCAGCAGTTCGTTTAGCGATCACGAGCAGTACTTC. This translates into CSSSSFSDHEQYF.

The chain combines TRBV5-5 with TRBJ2-1, with 10 positions matching TRBD1. The junction had 7 bases not matched to a gene; V was cut back by 2 bases and J by 5 bases. Germline V gene lookup returns CDR1 SGHKS and CDR2 YYEKEE (reference sequence). This CDR3 is 16 amino acids long. This chain's CDR3 is CASSLSGTGVNNEQFF. The CDR3 nucleotides are TGTGCCAGCAGCTTAAGTGGGACAGGGGTCAACAATGAGCAGTTCTTC.